These T cell receptor beta chains were read from a single sample in a study of cytomegalovirus exposure and HLA in healthy donors. Sequencing was performed with immunoSEQ multiplex PCR; in TCRdb, only in-frame clones are kept and a portion is missing. This table has 120,000 to 150,000 clones, roughly three quarters appearing once. Material for sequencing was PBMCs. Source of these receptors: a man between 60 and 75 years old in good health and CMV-seronegative. Both conserved end residues are trimmed from each CDR3. Fields, in order: CDR3 protein, V gene, CDR3 length, D gene. D genes are given only for firm matches.

CDR3: AWSPRGQGNTGELF; V: TRBV30; length: 14; D: TRBD1
CDR3: ASSLVTSGRRTDTQY; V: TRBV7-9; length: 15; D: TRBD2
CDR3: ASSAGYEQY; V: TRBV10-1; length: 9; D: .
CDR3: ASSPQSSFNSPLH; V: TRBV9; length: 13; D: .
CDR3: ASSMQPRGVRETQY; V: TRBV19; length: 14; D: TRBD2
CDR3: ASIIPGQGNNEQF; V: TRBV6-1; length: 13; D: .
CDR3: ASTRSGVNTEAF; V: TRBV6-5; length: 12; D: .
CDR3: ASSQRTSSNEQF; V: TRBV11-3; length: 12; D: TRBD2
CDR3: PCRRALSTDTQY; V: TRBV6-5; length: 12; D: .
CDR3: ASRNMPKTGFEMNTEAF; V: TRBV19; length: 17; D: TRBD1
CDR3: ATSGQSIMNTEAF; V: TRBV19; length: 13; D: TRBD1
CDR3: ASSRTASNQPQH; V: TRBV19; length: 12; D: .
CDR3: ASTPLGDDTEAF; V: TRBV5-5; length: 12; D: .
CDR3: ASSLGTGGREKLF; V: TRBV5-1; length: 13; D: TRBD1
CDR3: ASSSLERISYEQY; V: TRBV11-1; length: 13; D: .
CDR3: ASSPRRDRNEAF; V: TRBV7-8; length: 12; D: .
CDR3: ASSRTGTSGRSYEQY; V: TRBV18; length: 15; D: TRBD2
CDR3: ASSYSRLPYEQY; V: TRBV6-5; length: 12; D: .
CDR3: ASSVVLAGSTDTQY; V: TRBV9; length: 14; D: TRBD2
CDR3: ASTPDRATYNSPLH; V: TRBV2; length: 14; D: TRBD1
CDR3: ASSQVSGSGTDTQY; V: TRBV4-2; length: 14; D: .
CDR3: ASSITGGGTDTQY; V: TRBV7-2; length: 13; D: TRBD1